Detailed here is one T cell receptor beta chain. The sample comes from a study of cytomegalovirus exposure and HLA in healthy donors. The CDR3 has 16 residues. Germline V lookup: CDR1 SGHTS, CDR2 YDEGEE. The V segment lost 1 base and the J segment 1 base; nucleotides outside the gene matches: 4. This PCR relied on a set of 60 Vbeta primers and 13 Jbeta primers. Sequencing used immunoSEQ multiplex PCR; TCRdb keeps in-frame clones, though not all of them. This sample carries around 200,000 clones, with 0.9% to 1.4% going to the ten biggest clones. The source material was PBMCs. This TCR was sampled from a girl aged 2-15 years in good health and CMV-seropositive. The chain has TRBV5-8 and TRBJ2-2; the match to TRBD2 covers 7 bases. The CDR3 bases are TGTGCCAGCAGCTTGCGTGGGGGGGAGAACACCGGGGAGCTGTTTTTT. Its translation is CASSLRGGENTGELFF. Filled out from reference TRBV5-8 and TRBJ2-2, the complete variable domain reads EAGVTQSPTHLIKTRGQQATLRCSPISGHTSVYWYQQALGLGLQFLLWYDEGEERNRGNFPPRFSGRQFPNYSSELNVNALELEDSALYLCASSLRGGENTGELFFGEGSRLTVL.